This T cell receptor beta chain was observed in a study of shared clonotypes between healthy human individuals. Here immunoSEQ multiplex PCR was the method, and the copy in TCRdb shows in-frame clones only, minus some. The sample includes some 2.3 million clones, just over 90% seen only once; the top ten take 0.35% to 0.45%. This clone was detected once. CDR1 and CDR2 from the germline V gene are SGHTA and FQGNSA. The CDR3 is 15 amino acids. The trim removed 4 bases at V and 2 bases at J, leaving 7 bases unmatched. V and J are TRBV7-2 and TRBJ2-7; 8 bases are a match to TRBD1. The sequence was obtained from a man aged 18 to 29 in good health. Some clones in this sample may be carry-over from other donors' samples. Sequencing was done on a sample of naive CD4+ T cells from PBMCs. Subset defined: CD45RA+ positively selected. The CDR3 loop is CASSSQTGGTYEQYF. CDR3 in DNA: TGTGCCAGCAGCTCCCAAACAGGGGGAACCTACGAGCAGTACTTC.